This TCR beta chain was obtained from a study of T cells after yellow fever vaccination. Study observations and caveats: Post-booster samples contained most primary-vaccination clones (around 96% CD4, 70% to 90% CD8).

Making TCR cDNA involved 5'RACE template switching, which added UMIs and a universal primer site. TCRdb independently ran MiXCR on the 5' RACE reads; one entry per CDR3 protein. This sample yields 280,000 or so distinct CDR3 sequences, of which around 8.6% are seen a single time; 3% to 3.5% belongs to the top ten. Only a few counts were recorded for this clonotype. The antigen is undetermined. V was pared by 1 base and J by 6 bases, with 12 bases between. CDR1 and CDR2 (germline): MNHEY, SVGAGI. The CDR3 covers 14 residues. This sequence joins TRBV6-5 and TRBJ1-2; D is unclear. The sample was CD4+ T cells sorted from PBMCs, taken 5 days after the yellow fever booster vaccination. The receptor was isolated from a man between 18 and 29 years old who received the YFV17D yellow fever vaccine. In DNA form, the CDR3 reads TGTGCCAGCAGTTACTTTTCCGCGGGAAATGGCTACACCTTC. Its protein product is CASSYFSAGNGYTF.